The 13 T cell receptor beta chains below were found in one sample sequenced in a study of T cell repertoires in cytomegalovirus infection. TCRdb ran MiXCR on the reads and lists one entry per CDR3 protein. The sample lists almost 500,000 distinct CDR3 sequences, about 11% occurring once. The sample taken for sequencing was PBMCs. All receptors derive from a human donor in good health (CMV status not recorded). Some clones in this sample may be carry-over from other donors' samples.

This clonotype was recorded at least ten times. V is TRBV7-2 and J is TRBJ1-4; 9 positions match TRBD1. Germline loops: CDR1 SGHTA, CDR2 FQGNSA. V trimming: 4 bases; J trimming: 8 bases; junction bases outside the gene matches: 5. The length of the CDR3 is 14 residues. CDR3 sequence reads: CASSSTGGNEKLFF. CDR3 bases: TGTGCCAGCAGCTCGACAGGGGGTAACGAAAAACTGTTTTTT.

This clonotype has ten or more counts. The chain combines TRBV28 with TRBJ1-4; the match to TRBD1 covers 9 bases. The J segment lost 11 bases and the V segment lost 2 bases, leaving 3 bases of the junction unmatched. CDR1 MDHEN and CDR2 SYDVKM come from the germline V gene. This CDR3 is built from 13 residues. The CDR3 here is CASSLGGQGKLFF. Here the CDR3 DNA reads TGTGCCAGCAGTTTAGGAGGACAGGGGAAACTGTTTTTT.

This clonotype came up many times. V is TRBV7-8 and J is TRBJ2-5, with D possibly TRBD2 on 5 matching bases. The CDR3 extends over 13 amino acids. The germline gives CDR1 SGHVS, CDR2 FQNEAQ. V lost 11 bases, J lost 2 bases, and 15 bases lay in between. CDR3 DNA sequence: TGTGCCGGCCGGGGAGCGGTACAAGAGACCCAGTACTTC. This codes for CAGRGAVQETQYF.

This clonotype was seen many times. CDR3 in DNA: TGTGCCAGCAGAAGGGACCTTGAAAAACTGTTTTTT. Translating it yields CASRRDLEKLFF. The V call is TRBV7-2, the J call TRBJ1-4; the D gene is possibly TRBD1 (5 bases). This CDR3 contains 12 residues. CDR1 and CDR2 from the germline V gene are SGHTA and FQGNSA. Trimming took 6 bases from V and 7 from J, leaving 9 bases between them.

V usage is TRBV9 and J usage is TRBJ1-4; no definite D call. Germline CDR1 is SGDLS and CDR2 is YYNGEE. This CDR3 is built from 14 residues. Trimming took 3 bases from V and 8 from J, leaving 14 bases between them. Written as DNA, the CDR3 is TGTGCCAGCAGCGAGAGCCAAAAAGGCGAAAAACTGTTTTTT. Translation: CASSESQKGEKLFF.

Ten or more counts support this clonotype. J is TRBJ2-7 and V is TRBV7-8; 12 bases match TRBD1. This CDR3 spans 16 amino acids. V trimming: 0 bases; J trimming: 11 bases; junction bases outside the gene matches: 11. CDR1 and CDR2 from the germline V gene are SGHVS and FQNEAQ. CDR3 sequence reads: CASSLASPGTGGAKYF. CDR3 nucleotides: TGTGCCAGCAGCTTAGCCAGTCCCGGGACAGGGGGCGCTAAGTACTTC.

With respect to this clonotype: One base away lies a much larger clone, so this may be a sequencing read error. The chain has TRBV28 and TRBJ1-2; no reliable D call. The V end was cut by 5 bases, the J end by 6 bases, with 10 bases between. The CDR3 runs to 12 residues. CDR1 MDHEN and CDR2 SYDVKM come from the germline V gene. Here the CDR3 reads CASSLVHDGYTF. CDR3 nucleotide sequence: TGTGCCAGCAGTCTCGTGCATGATGGCTACACCTTC.

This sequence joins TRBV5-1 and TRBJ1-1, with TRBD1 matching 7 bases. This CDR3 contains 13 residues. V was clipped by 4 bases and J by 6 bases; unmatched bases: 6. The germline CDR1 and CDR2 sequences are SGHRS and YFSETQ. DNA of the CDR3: TGCGCCAGCAGCGACGACAGGGCCGCTGAAGCTTTCTTT. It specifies CASSDDRAAEAFF.

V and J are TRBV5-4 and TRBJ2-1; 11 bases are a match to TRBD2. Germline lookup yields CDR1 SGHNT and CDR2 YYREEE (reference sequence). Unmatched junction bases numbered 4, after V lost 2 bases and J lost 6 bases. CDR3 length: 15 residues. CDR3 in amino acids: CASSLRTSGCNEQFF. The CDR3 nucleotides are TGTGCCAGCAGCTTAAGGACTAGCGGGTGCAATGAGCAGTTCTTC.

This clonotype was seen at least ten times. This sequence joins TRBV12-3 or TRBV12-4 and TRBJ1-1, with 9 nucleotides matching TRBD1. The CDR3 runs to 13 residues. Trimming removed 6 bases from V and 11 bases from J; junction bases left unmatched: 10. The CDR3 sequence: CASSRYTGGDAFF. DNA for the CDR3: TGTGCCAGCAGCCGCTATACAGGGGGCGATGCTTTCTTT.

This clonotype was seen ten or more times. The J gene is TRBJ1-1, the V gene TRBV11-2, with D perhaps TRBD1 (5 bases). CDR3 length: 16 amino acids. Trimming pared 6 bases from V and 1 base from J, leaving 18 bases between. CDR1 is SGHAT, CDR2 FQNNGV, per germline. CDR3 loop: CASSSSLRDGNTEAFF. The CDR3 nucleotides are TGTGCCAGCAGTTCGAGCCTCCGGGACGGGAACACTGAAGCTTTCTTT.

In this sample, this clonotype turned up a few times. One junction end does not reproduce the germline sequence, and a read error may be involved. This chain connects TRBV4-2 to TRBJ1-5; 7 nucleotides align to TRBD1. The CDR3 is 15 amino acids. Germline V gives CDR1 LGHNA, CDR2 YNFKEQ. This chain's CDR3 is CASSQSDRANRPQHF. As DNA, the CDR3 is TGTGCCAGCAGCCAGTCAGACAGGGCCAATCGGCCCCAGCATTTT.

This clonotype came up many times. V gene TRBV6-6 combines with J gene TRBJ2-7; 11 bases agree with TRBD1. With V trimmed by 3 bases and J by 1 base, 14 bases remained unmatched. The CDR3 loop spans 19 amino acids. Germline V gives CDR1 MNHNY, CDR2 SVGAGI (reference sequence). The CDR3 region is CASSYSKTAGTGGSYEQYF. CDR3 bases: TGTGCCAGCAGTTATTCGAAGACGGCCGGGACAGGGGGTTCCTACGAGCAGTACTTC.